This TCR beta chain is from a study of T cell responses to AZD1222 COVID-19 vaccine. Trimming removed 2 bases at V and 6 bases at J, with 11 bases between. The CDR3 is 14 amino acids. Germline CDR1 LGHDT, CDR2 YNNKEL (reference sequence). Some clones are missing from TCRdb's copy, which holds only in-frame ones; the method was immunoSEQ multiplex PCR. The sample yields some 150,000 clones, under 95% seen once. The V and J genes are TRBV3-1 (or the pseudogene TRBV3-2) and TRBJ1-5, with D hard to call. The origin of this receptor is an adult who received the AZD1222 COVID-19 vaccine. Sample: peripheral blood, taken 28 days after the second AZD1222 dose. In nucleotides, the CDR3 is TGTGCCAGCAGCCAACTGGGATCGGGTCAGCCCCAGCATTTT. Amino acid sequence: CASSQLGSGQPQHF.